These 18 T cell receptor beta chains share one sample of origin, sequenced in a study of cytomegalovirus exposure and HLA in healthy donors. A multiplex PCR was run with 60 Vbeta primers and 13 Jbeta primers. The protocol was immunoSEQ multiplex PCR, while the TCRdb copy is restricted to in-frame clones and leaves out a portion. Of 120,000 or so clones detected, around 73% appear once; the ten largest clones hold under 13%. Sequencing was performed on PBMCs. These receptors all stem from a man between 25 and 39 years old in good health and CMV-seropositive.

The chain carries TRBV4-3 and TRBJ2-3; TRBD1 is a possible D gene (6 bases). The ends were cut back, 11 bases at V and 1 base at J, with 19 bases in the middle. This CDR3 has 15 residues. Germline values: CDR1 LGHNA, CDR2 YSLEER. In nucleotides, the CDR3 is TGCGCCCCGGGCTGGGGGCAAGGGGGCACAGATACGCAGTATTTT. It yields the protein CAPGWGQGGTDTQYF.

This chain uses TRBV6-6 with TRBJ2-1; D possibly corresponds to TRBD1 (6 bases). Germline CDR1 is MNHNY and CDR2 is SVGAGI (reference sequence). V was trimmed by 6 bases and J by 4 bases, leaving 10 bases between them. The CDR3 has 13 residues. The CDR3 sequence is CASRSDRYNEQFF. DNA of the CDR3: TGTGCCAGCAGAAGCGACAGGTACAATGAGCAGTTCTTC.

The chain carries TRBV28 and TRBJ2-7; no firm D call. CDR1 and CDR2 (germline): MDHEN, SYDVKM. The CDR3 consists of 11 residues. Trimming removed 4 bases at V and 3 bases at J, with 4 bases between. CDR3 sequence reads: CASSYSYEQYF. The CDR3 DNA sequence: TGTGCCAGCAGTTACAGCTACGAGCAGTACTTC.

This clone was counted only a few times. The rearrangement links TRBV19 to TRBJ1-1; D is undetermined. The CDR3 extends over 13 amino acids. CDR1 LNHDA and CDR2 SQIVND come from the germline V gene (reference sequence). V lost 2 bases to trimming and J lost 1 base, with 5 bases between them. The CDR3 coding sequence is TGTGCCAGTAGTATAAACAAGAACACTGAAGCTTTCTTT. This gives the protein CASSINKNTEAFF.

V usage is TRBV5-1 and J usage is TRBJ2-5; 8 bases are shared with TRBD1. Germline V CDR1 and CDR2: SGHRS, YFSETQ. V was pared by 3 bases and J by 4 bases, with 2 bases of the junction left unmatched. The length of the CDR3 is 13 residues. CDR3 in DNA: TGCGCCAGCAGCTCAGGGGGCCCAGAGACCCAGTACTTC. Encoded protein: CASSSGGPETQYF.

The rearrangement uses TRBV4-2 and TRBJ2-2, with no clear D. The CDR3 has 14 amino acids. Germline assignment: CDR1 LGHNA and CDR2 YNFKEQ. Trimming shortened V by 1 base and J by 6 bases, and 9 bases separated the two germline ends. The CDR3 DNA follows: TGTGCCAGCAGCCAAGCTGGTGCGTCCGGGGAGCTGTTTTTT. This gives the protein CASSQAGASGELFF.

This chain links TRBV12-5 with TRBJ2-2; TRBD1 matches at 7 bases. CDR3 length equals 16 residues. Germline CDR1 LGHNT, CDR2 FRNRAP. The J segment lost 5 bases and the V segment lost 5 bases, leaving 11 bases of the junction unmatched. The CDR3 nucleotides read TGTGCTAGTGGTCCCGGGACAGCAACAGTAACCGGGGAGCTGTTTTTT. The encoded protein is CASGPGTATVTGELFF.

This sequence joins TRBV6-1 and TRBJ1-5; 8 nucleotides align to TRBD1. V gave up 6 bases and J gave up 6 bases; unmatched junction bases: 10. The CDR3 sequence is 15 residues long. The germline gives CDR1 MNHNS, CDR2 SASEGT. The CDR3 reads CASRSQGALGQPQHF. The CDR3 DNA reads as TGTGCCAGCAGATCCCAGGGGGCGCTAGGTCAGCCCCAGCATTTT.

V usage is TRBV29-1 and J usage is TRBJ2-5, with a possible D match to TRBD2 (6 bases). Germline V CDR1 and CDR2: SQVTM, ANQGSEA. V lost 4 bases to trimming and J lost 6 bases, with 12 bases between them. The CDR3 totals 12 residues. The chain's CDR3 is CSVGGGSKTQYF. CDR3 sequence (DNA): TGCAGCGTTGGTGGAGGGTCGAAGACCCAGTACTTC.

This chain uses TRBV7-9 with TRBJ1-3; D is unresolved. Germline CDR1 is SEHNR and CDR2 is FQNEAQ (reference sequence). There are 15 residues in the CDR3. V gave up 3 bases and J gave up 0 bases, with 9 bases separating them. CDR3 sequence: CASSLAARSGNTIYF. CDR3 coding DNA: TGTGCCAGCAGCTTGGCGGCCCGCTCTGGAAACACCATATATTTT.

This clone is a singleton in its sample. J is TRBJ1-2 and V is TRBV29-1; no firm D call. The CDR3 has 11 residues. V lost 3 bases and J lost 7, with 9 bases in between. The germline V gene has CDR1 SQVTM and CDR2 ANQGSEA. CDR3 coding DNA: TGCAGCGTTGAGTTATCGGGTGGCTACACCTTC. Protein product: CSVELSGGYTF.

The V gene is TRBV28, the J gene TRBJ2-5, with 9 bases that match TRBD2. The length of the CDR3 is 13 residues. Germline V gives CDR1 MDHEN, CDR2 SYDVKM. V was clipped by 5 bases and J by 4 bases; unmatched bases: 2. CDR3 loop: CASSLSGRETQYF. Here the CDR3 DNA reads TGTGCCAGCAGTCTTAGCGGGAGAGAGACCCAGTACTTC.

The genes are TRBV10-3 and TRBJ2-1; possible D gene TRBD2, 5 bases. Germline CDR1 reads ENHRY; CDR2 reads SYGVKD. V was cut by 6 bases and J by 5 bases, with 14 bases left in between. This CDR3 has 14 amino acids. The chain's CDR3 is CAIRSRAANNEQFF. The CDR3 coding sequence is TGTGCCATCAGATCCAGAGCGGCAAACAATGAGCAGTTCTTC.

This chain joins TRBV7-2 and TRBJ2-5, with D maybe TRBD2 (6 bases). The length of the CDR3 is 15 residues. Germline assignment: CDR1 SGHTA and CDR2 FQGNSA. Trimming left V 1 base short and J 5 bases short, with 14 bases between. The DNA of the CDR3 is TGTGCCAGCAGCTTAGGGGAGGCTAGAACGGAGACCCAGTACTTC. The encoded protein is CASSLGEARTETQYF.

In DNA form, the CDR3 reads TGTGCCAGCTCACCACCTAACAGGGGGCCCCCTATGAACACTGAAGCTTTCTTT. Translation: CASSPPNRGPPMNTEAFF. V is TRBV18 and J is TRBJ1-1; 9 bases align to TRBD1. CDR1 is KGHSH and CDR2 is LQKENI in the germline V gene. The trim removed 0 bases at V and 0 bases at J, leaving 8 bases unmatched. The CDR3 sequence is 18 residues long.

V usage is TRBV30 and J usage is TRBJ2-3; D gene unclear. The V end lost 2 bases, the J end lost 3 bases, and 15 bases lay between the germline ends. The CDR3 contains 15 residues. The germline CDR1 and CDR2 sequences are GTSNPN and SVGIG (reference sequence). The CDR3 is CAWSTPFKRTDTQYF. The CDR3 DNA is TGTGCCTGGAGTACACCCTTTAAGAGGACAGATACGCAGTATTTT.

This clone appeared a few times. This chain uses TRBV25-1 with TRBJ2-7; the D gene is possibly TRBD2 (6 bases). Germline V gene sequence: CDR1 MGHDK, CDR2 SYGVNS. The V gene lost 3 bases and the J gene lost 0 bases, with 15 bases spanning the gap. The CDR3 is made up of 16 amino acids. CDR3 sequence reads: CASSEGTRGSSYEQYF. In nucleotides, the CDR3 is TGTGCCAGCAGTGAGGGTACACGGGGGAGCTCCTACGAGCAGTACTTC.

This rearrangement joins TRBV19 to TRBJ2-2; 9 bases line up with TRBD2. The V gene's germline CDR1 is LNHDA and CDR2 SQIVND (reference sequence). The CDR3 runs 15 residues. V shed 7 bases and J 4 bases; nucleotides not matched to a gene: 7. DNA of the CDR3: TGTGCCAGTACACAGGGCGGGAGGGCCACCGGGGAGCTGTTTTTT. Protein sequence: CASTQGGRATGELFF.